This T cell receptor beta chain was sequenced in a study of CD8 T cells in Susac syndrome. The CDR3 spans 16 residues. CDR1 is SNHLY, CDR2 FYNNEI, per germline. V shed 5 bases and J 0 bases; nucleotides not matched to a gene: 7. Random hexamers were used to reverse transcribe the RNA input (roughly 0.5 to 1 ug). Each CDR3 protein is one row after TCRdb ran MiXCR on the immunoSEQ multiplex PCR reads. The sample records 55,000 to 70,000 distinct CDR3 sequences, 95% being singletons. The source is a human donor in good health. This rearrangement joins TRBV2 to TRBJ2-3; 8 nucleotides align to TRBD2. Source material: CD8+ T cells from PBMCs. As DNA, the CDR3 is TGTGCCAGCAGTTCTGGGACTAGTCCCAGCACAGATACGCAGTATTTT. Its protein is CASSSGTSPSTDTQYF.